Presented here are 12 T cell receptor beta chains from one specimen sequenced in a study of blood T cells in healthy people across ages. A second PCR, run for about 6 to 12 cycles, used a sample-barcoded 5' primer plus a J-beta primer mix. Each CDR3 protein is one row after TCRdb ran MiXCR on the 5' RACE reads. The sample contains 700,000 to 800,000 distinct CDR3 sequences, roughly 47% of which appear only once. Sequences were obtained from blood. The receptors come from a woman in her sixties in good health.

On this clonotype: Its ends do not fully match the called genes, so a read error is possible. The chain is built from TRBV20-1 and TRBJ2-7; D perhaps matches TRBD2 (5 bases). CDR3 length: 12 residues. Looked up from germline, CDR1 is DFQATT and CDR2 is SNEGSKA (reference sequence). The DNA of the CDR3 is TGCAGTGCTAGAGCGGACTCCGACGAGCAGTACTTC. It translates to CSARADSDEQYF.

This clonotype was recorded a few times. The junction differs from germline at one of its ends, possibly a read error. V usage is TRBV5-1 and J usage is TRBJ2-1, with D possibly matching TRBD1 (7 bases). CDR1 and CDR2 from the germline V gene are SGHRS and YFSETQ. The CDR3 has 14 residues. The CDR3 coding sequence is TGTGCCAGCAGTTCGGGGGACAGCTACAATGAGCAGTTCTTC. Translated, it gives CASSSGDSYNEQFF.

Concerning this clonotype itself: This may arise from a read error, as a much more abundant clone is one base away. CDR3 in amino acids: CANSSTSGGGYNEQFF. CDR3 nucleotides: TGTGCCAACAGCTCAACTAGCGGGGGAGGTTACAATGAGCAGTTCTTC. The chain is built from TRBV12-3 or TRBV12-4 and TRBJ2-1, with TRBD2 matching 11 bases. This CDR3 is built from 16 residues. The trim removed 10 bases at V and 4 bases at J, leaving 12 bases unmatched.

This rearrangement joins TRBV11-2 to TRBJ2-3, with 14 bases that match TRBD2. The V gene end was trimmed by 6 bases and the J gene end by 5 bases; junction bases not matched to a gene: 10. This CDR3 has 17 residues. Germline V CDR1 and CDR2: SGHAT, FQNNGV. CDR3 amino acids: CASRPGTSGRAEDTQYF. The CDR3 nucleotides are TGTGCCAGCAGACCCGGGACTAGCGGGAGAGCTGAAGATACGCAGTATTTT.

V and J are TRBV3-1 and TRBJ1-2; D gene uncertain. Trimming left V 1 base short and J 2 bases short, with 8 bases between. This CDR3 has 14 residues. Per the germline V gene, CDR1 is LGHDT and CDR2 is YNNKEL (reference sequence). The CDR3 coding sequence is TGTGCCAGCAGCCAAGTTGACAAAAACTATGGCTACACCTTC. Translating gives CASSQVDKNYGYTF. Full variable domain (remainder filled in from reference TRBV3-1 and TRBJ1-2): DTAVSQTPKYLVTQMGNDKSIKCEQNLGHDTMYWYKQDSKKFLKIMFSYNNKELIINETVPNRFSPKSPDKAHLNLHINSLELGDSAVYFCASSQVDKNYGYTFGSGTRLTVV.

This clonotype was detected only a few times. CDR3 DNA: TGTGCCAGCAAAAAGGAGGGCGAGCAGTACTTC. Amino acids: CASKKEGEQYF. The V call is TRBV2, the J call TRBJ2-7; tentatively, D is TRBD2 (6 bases). This CDR3 has 11 amino acids. Germline V CDR1 and CDR2: SNHLY, FYNNEI. V lost 7 bases and J lost 6, with 10 bases in between.

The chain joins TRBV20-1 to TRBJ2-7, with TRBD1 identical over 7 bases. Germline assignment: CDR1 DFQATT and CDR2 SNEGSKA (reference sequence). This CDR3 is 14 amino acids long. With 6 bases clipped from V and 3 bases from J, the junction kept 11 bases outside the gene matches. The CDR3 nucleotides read TGCAGTGCGATTACAGGGGCCCGATACTACGAGCAGTACTTC. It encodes CSAITGARYYEQYF.

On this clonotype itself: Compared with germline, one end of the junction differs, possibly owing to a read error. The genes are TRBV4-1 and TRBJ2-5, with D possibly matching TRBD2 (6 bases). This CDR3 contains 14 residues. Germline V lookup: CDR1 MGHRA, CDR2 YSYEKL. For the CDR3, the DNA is TGCACCAGCAGCCAAGGGTCGGGGAGGGAGACCCAGTACTTC. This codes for CTSSQGSGRETQYF.

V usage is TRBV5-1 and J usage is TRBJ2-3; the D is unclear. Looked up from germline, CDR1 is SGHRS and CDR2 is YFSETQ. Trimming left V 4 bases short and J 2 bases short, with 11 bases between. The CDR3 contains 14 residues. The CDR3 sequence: CASSPVLFTDTQYF. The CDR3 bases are TGCGCCAGCAGCCCTGTACTCTTCACAGATACGCAGTATTTT.

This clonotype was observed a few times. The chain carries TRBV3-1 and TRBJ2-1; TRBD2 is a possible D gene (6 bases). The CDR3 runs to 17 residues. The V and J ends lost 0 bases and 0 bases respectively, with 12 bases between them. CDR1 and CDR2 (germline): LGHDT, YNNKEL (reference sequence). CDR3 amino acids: CASSQEGTWYSYNEQFF. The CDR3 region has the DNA TGTGCCAGCAGCCAAGAAGGGACTTGGTACTCCTACAATGAGCAGTTCTTC.

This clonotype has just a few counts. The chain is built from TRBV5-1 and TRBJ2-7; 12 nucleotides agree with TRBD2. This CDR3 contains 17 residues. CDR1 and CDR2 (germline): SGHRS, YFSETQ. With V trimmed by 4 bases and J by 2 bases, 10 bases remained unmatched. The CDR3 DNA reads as TGCGCCAGCAGCCCCCGGACTAGCGGGACCCTCCCCTACGAGCAGTACTTC. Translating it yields CASSPRTSGTLPYEQYF.

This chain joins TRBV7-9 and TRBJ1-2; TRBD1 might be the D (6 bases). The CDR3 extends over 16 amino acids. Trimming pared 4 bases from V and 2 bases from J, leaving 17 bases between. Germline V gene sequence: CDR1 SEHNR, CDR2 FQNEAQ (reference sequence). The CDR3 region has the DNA TGTGCCAGCAGCTATGAACAGGGAAGGTTAAACTATGGCTACACCTTC. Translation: CASSYEQGRLNYGYTF.